This T cell receptor beta chain emerged from a study of T cell responses to AZD1222 COVID-19 vaccine. Whole-study results and caveats: Possibly, clonal diversity was underestimated; donors were largely white British and included more females.

TCRdb's copy holds only in-frame clones and misses some; the assay was immunoSEQ multiplex PCR. The sample holds 110,000 to 150,000 clones, approximately 90% seen once. A note on this clone: Its antigen remains unknown.

Germline V gene data show CDR1 as SGHTS and CDR2 as YDEGEE. J gave up 2 bases and V 6 bases, and 6 bases lay outside the gene matches. The CDR3 length is 15 residues. Specimen: peripheral blood, collected on day 0 of AZD1222 vaccination. This clonotype was obtained from an adult in good health. The chain is built from TRBV5-8 and TRBJ1-5, with TRBD1 matching over 9 bases. This CDR3 reads CASKGQGFGNQPQHF. The CDR3 nucleotides read TGTGCCAGCAAAGGACAGGGGTTTGGCAATCAGCCCCAGCATTTT.